This is a list of T cell receptor beta chains from one sample in a study of blood T cell repertoires in COVID-19. TCRdb's table, derived via immunoSEQ multiplex PCR, lists solely in-frame clones and lacks some. The data contain 400,000 to 550,000 clones, about 85% of them seen just once; the ten biggest clones take up under 2.5%. The sample was PBMCs or T cells enriched from blood (not recorded which). These receptors originate from a young woman with acute COVID-19. The CDR3 runs from the conserved cysteine through the conserved F or W. A D gene is named only where the DNA matches it firmly.

TRBV10-2	TRBD2	TRBJ2-7	CASAGGPSYEQYF	TGCGCCAGCGCGGGGGGGCCGTCCTACGAGCAGTACTTC
TRBV19	TRBD1	TRBJ2-1	CASSIRTGDNEQFF	TGTGCCAGTAGTATACGGACAGGGGACAATGAGCAGTTCTTC
TRBV20-1	TRBD2	TRBJ2-1	CSASGGRAGNEQFF	TGCAGTGCTAGTGGAGGGAGGGCCGGTAATGAGCAGTTCTTC
TRBV3-1/TRBV3-2	-	TRBJ1-1	CASSQGGIEAFF	TGTGCCAGCAGCCAGGGGGGGATTGAAGCTTTCTTT
TRBV30	TRBD1	TRBJ1-4	CAGGQGGEKLFF	TGTGCCGGGGGACAGGGCGGTGAAAAACTGTTTTTT
TRBV10-3	TRBD1	TRBJ1-3	CAISESTGGISGNTIYF	TGTGCCATCAGTGAGTCGACAGGGGGGATCTCTGGAAACACCATATATTTT
TRBV7-2	TRBD1	TRBJ1-1	CASSSFGTVNTEAFF	TGTGCCAGCAGCTCTTTCGGGACAGTGAACACTGAAGCTTTCTTT
TRBV2	TRBD1	TRBJ2-7	CASIGTGVYEQYF	TGTGCCAGCATTGGGACAGGAGTATACGAGCAGTACTTC
TRBV6-2/TRBV6-3	TRBD1	TRBJ2-7	CASSPGQASYEQYF	TGTGCCAGCAGTCCGGGACAGGCTTCCTACGAGCAGTACTTC
TRBV5-1	-	TRBJ2-7	CASSLAGNNYEQYF	TGCGCCAGCAGCTTGGCAGGGAACAACTACGAGCAGTACTTC
TRBV2	-	TRBJ1-1	CASSEVGGGAEAFF	TGTGCCAGCAGTGAAGTAGGGGGGGGAGCTGAAGCTTTCTTT
TRBV7-9	-	TRBJ1-5	CASSFGTDQPQHF	TGTGCCAGCAGCTTTGGAACAGATCAGCCCCAGCATTTT
TRBV19	-	TRBJ2-7	CASSPTQGSYEQYF	TGTGCCAGTAGCCCCACGCAGGGGAGCTACGAGCAGTACTTC
TRBV23-1	-	TRBJ1-5	CASSHLGGNTNQPQHF	TGCGCCAGCAGTCACCTTGGGGGGAACACCAATCAGCCCCAGCATTTT
TRBV9	TRBD2	TRBJ2-7	CASSQGTSGYEQYF	TGTGCCAGCAGCCAGGGGACTAGCGGGTACGAGCAGTACTTC
TRBV25-1	TRBD1	TRBJ2-1	CASSARDRDYNEQFF	TGTGCCAGCAGTGCCCGGGACAGGGACTACAATGAGCAGTTCTTC
TRBV27	-	TRBJ1-2	CASSLCRGACGYTF	TGTGCCAGCAGTTTATGCAGGGGCGCATGTGGCTACACCTTC
TRBV24-1	TRBD2	TRBJ2-3	CATSDRRSGRGGTDTQYF	TGTGCCACCAGTGACCGTAGGAGCGGGAGAGGCGGCACAGATACGCAGTATTTT
TRBV7-3	-	TRBJ2-2	CASRGQSNTGELFF	TGTGCCAGCAGAGGACAATCGAACACCGGGGAGCTGTTTTTT
TRBV6-5	-	TRBJ1-3	CASGPDSAGNTIYF	TGTGCCAGCGGCCCGGACTCTGCGGGAAACACCATATATTTT
TRBV12-3/TRBV12-4	-	TRBJ2-3	CASSFRDLDTQYF	TGTGCCAGCAGTTTCAGGGATCTTGATACGCAGTATTTT
TRBV29-1	TRBD1	TRBJ1-3	CSVGRGPGNTIYF	TGCAGCGTCGGCAGGGGGCCTGGAAACACCATATATTTT
TRBV5-1	-	TRBJ1-5	CASSSLGGKTNQPQHF	TGCGCCAGCAGCTCCCTGGGGGGGAAAACAAATCAGCCCCAGCATTTT
TRBV5-1	TRBD2	TRBJ2-1	CASSISSGGAVGQFF	TGCGCCAGCAGCATTTCTAGCGGGGGGGCCGTTGGGCAGTTCTTC
TRBV7-9	-	TRBJ1-2	CASSLEILNYGYTF	TGTGCCAGCAGCTTAGAGATACTGAACTATGGCTACACCTTC
TRBV5-1	TRBD2	TRBJ2-7	CASSARLAGGSDRSYEQYF	TGCGCCAGCAGCGCCAGACTAGCGGGAGGGTCTGATCGGTCCTACGAGCAGTACTTC
TRBV4-3	TRBD1	TRBJ1-1	CASRPGQDMNTEAFF	TGCGCCAGCAGACCGGGACAGGACATGAACACTGAAGCTTTCTTT
TRBV9	TRBD1	TRBJ2-3	CASSVSGQGADTQYF	TGTGCCAGCAGCGTCTCCGGCCAGGGGGCAGATACGCAGTATTTT
TRBV20-1	-	TRBJ2-7	CSASMTATYEQYF	TGCAGTGCTAGTATGACAGCGACGTACGAGCAGTACTTC
TRBV7-9	TRBD1	TRBJ2-1	CATHEGTGENEQFF	TGTGCCACTCATGAAGGGACAGGCGAAAATGAGCAGTTCTTC
TRBV27	TRBD1	TRBJ1-6	CASRERTGGNSPLHF	TGTGCCAGCAGGGAGCGGACAGGGGGCAATTCACCCCTCCACTTT
TRBV9	-	TRBJ2-1	CASSEGIADNEQFF	TGTGCCAGCAGCGAGGGGATAGCCGACAATGAGCAGTTCTTC
TRBV5-5	-	TRBJ1-1	CASSLVETPNTEAFF	TGTGCCAGCAGCTTGGTCGAGACACCGAACACTGAAGCTTTCTTT
TRBV5-8	-	TRBJ2-1	CASSLGANEQFF	TGTGCCAGCAGCTTGGGGGCCAATGAGCAGTTCTTC
TRBV4-1	-	TRBJ2-2	CASSQAITGNPNTGELFF	TGCGCCAGCAGCCAAGCCATAACAGGGAATCCGAACACCGGGGAGCTGTTTTTT
TRBV5-1	TRBD1	TRBJ2-7	CASSLYGTADYEQYF	TGCGCCAGCAGTTTATACGGGACAGCTGACTACGAGCAGTACTTC
TRBV12-3/TRBV12-4	-	TRBJ1-2	CASSFRQDGYTF	TGTGCCAGCAGTTTCCGACAGGATGGCTACACCTTC
TRBV12-5	-	TRBJ1-4	CASGLDRVLANEKLFF	TGTGCTAGTGGTTTGGACAGGGTTCTAGCTAATGAAAAACTGTTTTTT
TRBV18	TRBD2	TRBJ2-3	CASSPAPSGESTQYF	TGTGCCAGCTCACCAGCCCCTAGCGGGGAGAGTACGCAGTATTTT
TRBV9	TRBD2	TRBJ2-3	CASSVLAGADTQYF	TGTGCCAGCAGCGTCCTAGCGGGGGCAGATACGCAGTATTTT
TRBV11-3	-	TRBJ2-5	CASSLEEGGETQYF	TGTGCCAGCAGCTTAGAGGAAGGGGGAGAGACCCAGTACTTC
TRBV4-3	TRBD2	TRBJ2-2	CASSPLVAGEYTGELFF	TGCGCCAGCAGCCCATTGGTGGCGGGAGAGTACACCGGGGAGCTGTTTTTT
TRBV27	-	TRBJ2-7	CASSLQAGYEQYF	TGTGCCAGCAGTTTACAGGCGGGCTACGAGCAGTACTTC
TRBV7-8	-	TRBJ2-3	CASSLPIGSPDTQYF	TGTGCCAGCAGCTTACCTATAGGGAGCCCAGATACGCAGTATTTT
TRBV19	TRBD1	TRBJ1-1	CASSIDRGLTEAFF	TGTGCCAGTAGTATCGACAGGGGGCTTACTGAAGCTTTCTTT
TRBV4-1	-	TRBJ1-1	CASSHTTGNTEAFF	TGCGCCAGCAGCCACACAACAGGGAACACTGAAGCTTTCTTT
TRBV18	TRBD2	TRBJ2-1	CASSPRGLAWDEQFF	TGTGCCAGCTCACCAAGAGGACTAGCGTGGGATGAGCAGTTCTTC